Listed below are T cell receptor beta chains from one sample, sequenced in a study of T cells in Graves' hyperthyroidism and ophthalmopathy. TCRdb used MiXCR to reprocess the multiplex PCR reads, holding one entry per CDR3 protein. The top ten clones hold under 20% of a sample with about 560,000 distinct CDR3 sequences, 16% of them seen once. Sequencing was carried out using blood. All receptors derive from a woman aged 18-29 years with Graves' hyperthyroidism. CDR3s include the opening cysteine and the closing phenylalanine or tryptophan. D genes are given only for firm matches.

CDR3: CASSQDPGLASYNEQFF; D: TRBD2; V: TRBV4-2
CDR3: CASSRFGPQGDEQHF; D: .; V: TRBV6-1
CDR3: CASSVDNRHSGNTIYF; D: .; V: TRBV9
CDR3: CASSYLVNTEAFF; D: .; V: TRBV6-6
CDR3: CASSEGTSGASGQFF; D: TRBD2; V: TRBV6-1
CDR3: CASSLMGSSYNEQFF; D: .; V: TRBV28
CDR3: CATSRDRGGGTYNEQFF; D: .; V: TRBV15
CDR3: CASSALGNQPQHF; D: .; V: TRBV19
CDR3: CSVEDLGGRTDTQYF; D: .; V: TRBV29-1
CDR3: CASSSKAGGLGDTQYF; D: TRBD2; V: TRBV7-9
CDR3: CASSLYPGLSYEQYF; D: .; V: TRBV7-9
CDR3: CASRTTGTGNSPLHF; D: .; V: TRBV19
CDR3: CASSQDRLGEHQFF; D: .; V: TRBV4-1
CDR3: CSAREGKENQPQHF; D: .; V: TRBV20-1
CDR3: CASSAFGSYGYTF; D: .; V: TRBV27
CDR3: CASSPTKTNQPQHF; D: .; V: TRBV12-3/TRBV12-4
CDR3: CASSPLTSGGGNEQFF; D: TRBD2; V: TRBV3-1
CDR3: CASSPGTARSTEAFF; D: TRBD1; V: TRBV18
CDR3: CASSIEAQGHTEAFF; D: .; V: TRBV19
CDR3: CASSLVASGKDAYNEQFF; D: TRBD2; V: TRBV5-1
CDR3: CASSDVGIYEQYF; D: .; V: TRBV2
CDR3: CSAQGDPGTVSAAYEQYF; D: TRBD1; V: TRBV20-1
CDR3: CASRDRSRTNSPLHF; D: .; V: TRBV2
CDR3: CASSPEAGKLFF; D: .; V: TRBV7-2
CDR3: CASSIVSGQGNSPLHF; D: TRBD1; V: TRBV19
CDR3: CASSLRGHTNF; D: .; V: TRBV12-3/TRBV12-4
CDR3: CATQALLAGDYQETQYF; D: TRBD2; V: TRBV11-2
CDR3: CASSFSDTASSGNTIYF; D: .; V: TRBV5-1
CDR3: CASSLTEQYF; D: .; V: TRBV28
CDR3: CASSQDPGGRSGELFF; D: TRBD2; V: TRBV4-2
CDR3: CSVDLGGNEQFF; D: .; V: TRBV29-1
CDR3: CASSPFGGQGGEKLFF; D: TRBD1; V: TRBV12-3/TRBV12-4
CDR3: CASSPPEGRDAFF; D: .; V: TRBV6-1
CDR3: CASSGLAAGSYEQYF; D: TRBD2; V: TRBV28
CDR3: CAWSVPPDNEQFF; D: .; V: TRBV30
CDR3: CASTADRVNEKLFF; D: TRBD1; V: TRBV7-2
CDR3: CASSTTGEQPQHF; D: TRBD1; V: TRBV6-1
CDR3: CSGLYNYEQYF; D: .; V: TRBV29-1
CDR3: CASSLAGGTSYEQYF; D: .; V: TRBV7-6
CDR3: CASRLERRTDTQYF; D: .; V: TRBV2
CDR3: CASSLDPGRGQVGNEQFF; D: TRBD1; V: TRBV11-2
CDR3: CAISEGGVNTEAFF; D: .; V: TRBV10-3
CDR3: CASSQDRQQNTGELFF; D: .; V: TRBV4-3
CDR3: CATRPAGGGFTEAFF; D: TRBD1; V: TRBV28
CDR3: CASTDLKIKTGTAFRTLHF; D: .; V: TRBV6-2/TRBV6-3
CDR3: CASGYSRGQGAFLSNQPQHF; D: TRBD1; V: TRBV6-2/TRBV6-3
CDR3: CASLDSLPYEQYF; D: .; V: TRBV6-1
CDR3: CASSQELGELFF; D: .; V: TRBV4-2
CDR3: CASSRTGVNYGYTF; D: TRBD1; V: TRBV28
CDR3: CASSILQGANTGELFF; D: TRBD1; V: TRBV19
CDR3: CASSLVASGNTIYF; D: .; V: TRBV7-2
CDR3: CASSPTGPSYNSPLHF; D: TRBD1; V: TRBV18
CDR3: CATSDSSGGLQETQYF; D: TRBD2; V: TRBV24-1